This T cell receptor (beta chain) is drawn from a study of blood T cell repertoires in COVID-19. Study background: There were acute and convalescent COVID-19 samples, and they came from the United States, Italy and Spain. In each case, the material was cDNA or gDNA derived from T cells, B-cell-depleted T cells, or PBMCs.

This clone has just one count. V lost 4 bases to trimming and J lost 5 bases; unmatched junction nucleotides: 7. The CDR3 length is 15 residues. The germline V gene has CDR1 MGHRA and CDR2 YSYEKL. In the study's own analysis: Nucleated cell number was recorded as an estimate derived from reference gene primer amplification. Measured with immunoSEQ multiplex PCR; TCRdb has only the in-frame clones, and not every one. From that table come the V and J calls and clone size; the DNA was used to work out D and trimming. The data hold 200,000 to 250,000 clones, with approximately 91% observed a single time. Sample: peripheral blood. This clonotype was sampled from a woman aged 55-70 years with acute or convalescent COVID-19. The rearrangement links TRBV4-1 to TRBJ1-5, with 8 bases aligning to TRBD1. The CDR3 coding sequence is TGCGCCAGCAGCCGCACAGGGGGTATGTATCAGCCCCAGCATTTT. This translates into CASSRTGGMYQPQHF.